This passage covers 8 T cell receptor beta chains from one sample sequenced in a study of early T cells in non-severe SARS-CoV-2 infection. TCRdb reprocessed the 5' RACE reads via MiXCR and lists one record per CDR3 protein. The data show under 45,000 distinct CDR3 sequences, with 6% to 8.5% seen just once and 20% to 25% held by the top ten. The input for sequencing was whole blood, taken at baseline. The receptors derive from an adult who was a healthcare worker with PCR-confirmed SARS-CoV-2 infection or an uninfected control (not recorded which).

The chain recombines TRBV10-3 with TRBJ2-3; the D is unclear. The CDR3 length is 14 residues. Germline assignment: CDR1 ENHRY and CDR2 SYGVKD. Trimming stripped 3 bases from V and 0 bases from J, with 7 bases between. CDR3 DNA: TGTGCCATCAGTGACAGGAAAAGCACAGATACGCAGTATTTT. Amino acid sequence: CAISDRKSTDTQYF.

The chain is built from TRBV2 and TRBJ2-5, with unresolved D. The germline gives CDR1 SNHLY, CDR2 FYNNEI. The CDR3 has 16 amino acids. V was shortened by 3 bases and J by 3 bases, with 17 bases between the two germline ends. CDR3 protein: CASSEWIRQGEETQYF. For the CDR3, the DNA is TGTGCCAGCAGTGAGTGGATCAGACAAGGAGAAGAGACCCAGTACTTC.

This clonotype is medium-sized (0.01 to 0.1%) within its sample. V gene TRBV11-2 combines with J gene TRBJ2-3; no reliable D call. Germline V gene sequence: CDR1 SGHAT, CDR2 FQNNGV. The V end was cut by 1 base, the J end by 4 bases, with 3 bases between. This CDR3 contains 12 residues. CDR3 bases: TGTGCCAGCAGCTTAGGCGCAGATACGCAGTATTTT. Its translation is CASSLGADTQYF.

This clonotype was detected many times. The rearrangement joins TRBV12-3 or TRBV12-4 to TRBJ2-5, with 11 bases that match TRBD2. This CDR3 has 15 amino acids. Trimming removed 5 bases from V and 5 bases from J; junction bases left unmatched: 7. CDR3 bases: TGTGCCAGCAGTAAACTAGCGGGAGAAGTGGAGACCCAGTACTTC. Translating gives CASSKLAGEVETQYF.

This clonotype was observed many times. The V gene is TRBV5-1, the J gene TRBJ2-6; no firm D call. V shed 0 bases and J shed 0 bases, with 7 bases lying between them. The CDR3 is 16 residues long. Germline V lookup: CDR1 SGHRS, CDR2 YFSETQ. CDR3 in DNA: TGCGCCAGCAGCTTGGGACTGCGCTCTGGGGCCAACGTCCTGACTTTC. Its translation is CASSLGLRSGANVLTF.

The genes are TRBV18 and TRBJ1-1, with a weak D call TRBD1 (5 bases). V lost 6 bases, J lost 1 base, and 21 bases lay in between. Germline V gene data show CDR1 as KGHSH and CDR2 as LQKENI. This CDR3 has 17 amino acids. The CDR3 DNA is TGTGCCAGCTCGCAGCTTGGGACGCAATTATGGAACACTGAAGCTTTCTTT. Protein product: CASSQLGTQLWNTEAFF.

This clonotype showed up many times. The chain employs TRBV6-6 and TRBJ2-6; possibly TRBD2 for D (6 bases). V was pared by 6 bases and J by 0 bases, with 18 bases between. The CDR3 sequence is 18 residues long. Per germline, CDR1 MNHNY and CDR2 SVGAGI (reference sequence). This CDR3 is CASREGPSPSSGANVLTF. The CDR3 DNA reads TGTGCCAGCAGGGAGGGACCAAGTCCAAGCTCTGGGGCCAACGTCCTGACTTTC.

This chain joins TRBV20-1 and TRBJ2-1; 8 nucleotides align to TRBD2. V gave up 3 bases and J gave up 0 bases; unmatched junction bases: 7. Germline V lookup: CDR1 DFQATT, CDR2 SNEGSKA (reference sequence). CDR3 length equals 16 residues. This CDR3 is CSARRTRGGSYNEQFF. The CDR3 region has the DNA TGCAGTGCTAGGCGAACCCGGGGGGGCTCCTACAATGAGCAGTTCTTC.